These 3 T cell receptor beta chains were all obtained from the same sample, sequenced in a study of T cell responses to AZD1222 COVID-19 vaccine (dated by TCRdb to about 2021). The method was the immunoSEQ multiplex PCR assay. What TCRdb holds here is the immuneACCESS table cut down to in-frame rearrangements. Part of the clones is not present; checked against another copy, under half of the missing clones reflect an unresolved V gene, and the others are unexplained. Across this sample there are some 120,000 clones, with about 82% seen only once. The biggest ten clones account for 12% of the sample. In the paper's terms, the time point label means: baseline before first vaccination. Sequencing was performed on peripheral blood, taken on day 0 of AZD1222 vaccination. The receptor source for this set is an adult in good health.

The chain links TRBV19 to TRBJ2-4, with 8 bases that match TRBD2. The CDR3 spans 13 residues. Germline CDR1 and CDR2: LNHDA and SQIVND (reference sequence). The CDR3 region is CVRGEEAKNIQYF. In DNA, the CDR3 is TGTGTGCGGGGGGAGGAGGCCAAAAACATTCAGTACTTC.

This clone was found once. The chain is built from TRBV9 and TRBJ2-7; the match to TRBD1 covers 11 bases. Germline CDR1 reads SGDLS; CDR2 reads YYNGEE. J gave up 2 bases and V 3 bases, and 4 bases lay outside the gene matches. This CDR3 contains 15 residues. The CDR3 coding sequence is TGTGCCAGCAGCGCCCGGGGACAGGGGGCCTACGAGCAGTACTTC. It is translated as CASSARGQGAYEQYF.

The chain is built from TRBV10-3 and TRBJ2-7; 7 bases line up with TRBD1. Per the germline V gene, CDR1 is ENHRY and CDR2 is SYGVKD. J lost 5 bases, V lost 10 bases, and 8 bases had no gene match. CDR3 length: 12 residues. CDR3 nucleotide sequence: TGTGCCACATGGACAGGTGGGGACGAGCAGTACTTC. Amino acids: CATWTGGDEQYF.